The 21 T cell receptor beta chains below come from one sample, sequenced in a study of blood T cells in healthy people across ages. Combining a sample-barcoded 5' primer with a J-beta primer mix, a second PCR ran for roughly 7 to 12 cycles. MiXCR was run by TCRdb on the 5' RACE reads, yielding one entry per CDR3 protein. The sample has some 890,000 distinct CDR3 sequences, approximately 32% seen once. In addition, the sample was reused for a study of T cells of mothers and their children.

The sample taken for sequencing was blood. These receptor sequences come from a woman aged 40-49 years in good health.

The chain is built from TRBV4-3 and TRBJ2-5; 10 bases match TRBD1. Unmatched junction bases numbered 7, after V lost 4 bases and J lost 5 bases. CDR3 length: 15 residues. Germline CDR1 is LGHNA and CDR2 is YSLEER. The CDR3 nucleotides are TGCGCCAGCAGCCGAGGGACAGGGGTGTACGAGACCCAGTACTTC. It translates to CASSRGTGVYETQYF.

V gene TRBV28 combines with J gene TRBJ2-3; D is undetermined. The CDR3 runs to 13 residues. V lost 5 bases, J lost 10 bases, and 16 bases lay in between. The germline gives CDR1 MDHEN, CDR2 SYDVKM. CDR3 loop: CASSHSPDRAQYF. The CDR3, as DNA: TGTGCCAGCAGTCATTCCCCGGATCGTGCGCAGTATTTT.

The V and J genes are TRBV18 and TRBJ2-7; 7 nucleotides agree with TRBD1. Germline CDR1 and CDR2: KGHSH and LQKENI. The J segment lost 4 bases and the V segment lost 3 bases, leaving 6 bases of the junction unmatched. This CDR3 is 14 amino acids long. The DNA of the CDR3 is TGTGCCAGCTCACCCCAGGACAGGCTTTACGAGCAGTACTTC. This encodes CASSPQDRLYEQYF.

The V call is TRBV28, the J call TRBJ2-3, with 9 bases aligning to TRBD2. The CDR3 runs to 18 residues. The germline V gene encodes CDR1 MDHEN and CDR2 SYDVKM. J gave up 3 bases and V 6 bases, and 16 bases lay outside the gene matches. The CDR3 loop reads CASSPAGGGAYPTDTQYF. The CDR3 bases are TGTGCCAGCAGCCCCGCCGGCGGGGGGGCCTATCCAACAGATACGCAGTATTTT.

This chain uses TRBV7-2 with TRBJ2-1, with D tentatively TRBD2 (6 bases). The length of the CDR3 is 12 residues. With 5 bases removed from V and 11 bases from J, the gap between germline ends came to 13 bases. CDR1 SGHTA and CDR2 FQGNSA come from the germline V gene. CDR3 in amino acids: CASSTTSLKQFF. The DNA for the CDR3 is TGTGCCAGCAGCACCACTAGCTTAAAGCAGTTCTTC.

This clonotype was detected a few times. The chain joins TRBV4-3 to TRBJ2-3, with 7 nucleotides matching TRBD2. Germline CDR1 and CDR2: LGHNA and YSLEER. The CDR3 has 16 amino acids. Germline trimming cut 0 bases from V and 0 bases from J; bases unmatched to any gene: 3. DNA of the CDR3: TGCGCCAGCAGCCAAGATAGCGGGTCTAGCACAGATACGCAGTATTTT. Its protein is CASSQDSGSSTDTQYF.

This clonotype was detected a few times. CDR3 DNA: TGTGCCAGTAGTTCCGTCCAGGGAAACATTCAGTACTTC. Translating it yields CASSSVQGNIQYF. The chain couples TRBV19 to TRBJ2-4; tentative D call: TRBD1 (5 bases). This CDR3 region has 13 residues. The V end lost 5 bases, the J end lost 6 bases, and 11 bases lay between the germline ends. Germline V gene lookup returns CDR1 LNHDA and CDR2 SQIVND (reference sequence).

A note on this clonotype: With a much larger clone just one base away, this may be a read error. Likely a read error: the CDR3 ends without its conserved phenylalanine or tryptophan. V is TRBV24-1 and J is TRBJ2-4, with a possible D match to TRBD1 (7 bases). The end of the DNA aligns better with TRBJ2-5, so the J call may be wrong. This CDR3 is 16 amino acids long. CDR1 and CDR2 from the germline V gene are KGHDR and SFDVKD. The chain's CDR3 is CATSDYRGGIQETQYC. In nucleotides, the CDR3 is TGTGCCACCAGTGATTACAGGGGAGGTATCCAAGAGACCCAGTACTGC.

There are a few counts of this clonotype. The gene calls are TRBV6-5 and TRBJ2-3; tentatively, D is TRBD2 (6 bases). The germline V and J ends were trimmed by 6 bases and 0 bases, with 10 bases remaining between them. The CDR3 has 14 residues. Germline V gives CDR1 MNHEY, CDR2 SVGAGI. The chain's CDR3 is CASRGRGSTDTQYF. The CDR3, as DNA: TGTGCCAGCAGGGGGCGGGGAAGCACAGATACGCAGTATTTT.

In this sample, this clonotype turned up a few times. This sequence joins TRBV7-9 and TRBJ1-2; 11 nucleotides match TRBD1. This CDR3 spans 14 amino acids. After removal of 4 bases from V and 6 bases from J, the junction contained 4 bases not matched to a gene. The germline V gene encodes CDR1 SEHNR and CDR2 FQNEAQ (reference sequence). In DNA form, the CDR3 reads TGTGCCAGCAGCTCCTGGACAGGGGGCAATGGCTACACCTTC. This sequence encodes CASSSWTGGNGYTF. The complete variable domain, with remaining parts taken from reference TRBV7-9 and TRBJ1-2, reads DTGVSQNPRHKITKRGQNVTFRCDPISEHNRLYWYRQTLGQGPEFLTYFQNEAQLEKSRLLSDRFSAERPKGSFSTLEIQRTEQGDSAMYLCASSSWTGGNGYTFGSGTRLTVV.

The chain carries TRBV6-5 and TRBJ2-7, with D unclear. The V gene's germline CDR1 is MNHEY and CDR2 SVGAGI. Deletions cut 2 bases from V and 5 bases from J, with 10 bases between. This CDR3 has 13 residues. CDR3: CASSYAKPDEQYF. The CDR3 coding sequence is TGTGCCAGCAGTTACGCAAAGCCGGACGAGCAGTACTTC.

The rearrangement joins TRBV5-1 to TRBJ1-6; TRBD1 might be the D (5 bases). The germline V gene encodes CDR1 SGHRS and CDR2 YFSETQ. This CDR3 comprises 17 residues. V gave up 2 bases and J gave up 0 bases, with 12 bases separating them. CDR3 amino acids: CASSLETASSYNSPLHF. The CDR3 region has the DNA TGCGCCAGCAGCTTAGAGACAGCGAGCTCCTATAATTCACCCCTCCACTTT.

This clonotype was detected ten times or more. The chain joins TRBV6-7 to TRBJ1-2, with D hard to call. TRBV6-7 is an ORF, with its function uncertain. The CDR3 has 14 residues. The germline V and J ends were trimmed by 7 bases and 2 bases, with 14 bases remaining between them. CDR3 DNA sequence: TGTGCCAGCAAGGCCCCCCACGGGAACTATGGCTACACCTTC. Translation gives CASKAPHGNYGYTF.

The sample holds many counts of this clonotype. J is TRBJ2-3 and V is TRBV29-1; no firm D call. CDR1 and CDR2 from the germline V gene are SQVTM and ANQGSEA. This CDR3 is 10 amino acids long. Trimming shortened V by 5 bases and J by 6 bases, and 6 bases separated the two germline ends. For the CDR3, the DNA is TGCAGCGTTCAAACCGATACGCAGTATTTT. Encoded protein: CSVQTDTQYF.

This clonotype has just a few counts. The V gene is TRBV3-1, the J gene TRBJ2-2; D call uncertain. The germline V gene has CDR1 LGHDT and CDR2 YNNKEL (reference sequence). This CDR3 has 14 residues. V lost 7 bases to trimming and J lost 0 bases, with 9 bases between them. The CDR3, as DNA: TGTGCCAGCAAAGAAGGGCCGAACACCGGGGAGCTGTTTTTT. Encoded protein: CASKEGPNTGELFF.

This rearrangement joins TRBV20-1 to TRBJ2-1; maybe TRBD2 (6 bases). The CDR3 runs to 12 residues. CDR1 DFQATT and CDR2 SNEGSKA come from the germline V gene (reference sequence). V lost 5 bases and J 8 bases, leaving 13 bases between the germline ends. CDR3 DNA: TGCAGTGCTGAGGGGACTTCGGATGAGCAGTTCTTC. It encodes CSAEGTSDEQFF.

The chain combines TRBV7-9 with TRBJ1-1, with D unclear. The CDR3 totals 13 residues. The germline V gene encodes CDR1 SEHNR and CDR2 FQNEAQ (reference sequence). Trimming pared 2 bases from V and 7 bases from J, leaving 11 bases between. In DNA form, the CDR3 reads TGTGCCAGCAGCTTAACGGAACGCCTTGAAGCTTTCTTT. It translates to CASSLTERLEAFF.

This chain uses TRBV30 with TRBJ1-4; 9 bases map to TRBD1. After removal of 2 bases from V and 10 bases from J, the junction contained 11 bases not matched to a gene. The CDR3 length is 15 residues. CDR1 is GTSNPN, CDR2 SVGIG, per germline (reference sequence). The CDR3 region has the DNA TGTGCCTGGAGTACCGCCGGGACAGGGAGTACAAAACTGTTTTTT. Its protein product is CAWSTAGTGSTKLFF. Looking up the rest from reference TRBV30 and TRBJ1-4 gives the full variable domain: SQTIHQWPATLVQPVGSPLSLECTVEGTSNPNLYWYRQAAGRGLQLLFYSVGIGQISSEVPQNLSASRPQDRQFILSSKKLLLSDSGFYLCAWSTAGTGSTKLFFGSGTQLSVL.

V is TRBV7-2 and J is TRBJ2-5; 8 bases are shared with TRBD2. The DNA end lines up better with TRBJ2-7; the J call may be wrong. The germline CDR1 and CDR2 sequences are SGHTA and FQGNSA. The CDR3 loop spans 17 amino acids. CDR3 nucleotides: TGTGCCAGCAGCCCCAGACTGGCGGGGGGCCTCCGGAACGAGCAGTACTTC. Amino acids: CASSPRLAGGLRNEQYF.

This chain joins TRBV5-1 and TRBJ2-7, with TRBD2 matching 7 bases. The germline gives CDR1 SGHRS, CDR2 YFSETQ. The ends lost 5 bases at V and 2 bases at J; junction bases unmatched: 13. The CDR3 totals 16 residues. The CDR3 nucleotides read TGCGCCAGCAGTCCCCTCGGAGGGAGGGGAACCTACGAGCAGTACTTC. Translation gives CASSPLGGRGTYEQYF.

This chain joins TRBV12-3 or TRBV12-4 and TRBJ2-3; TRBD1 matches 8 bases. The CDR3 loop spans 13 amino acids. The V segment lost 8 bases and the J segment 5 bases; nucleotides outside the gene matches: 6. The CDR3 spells CASGHDRGDTQYF. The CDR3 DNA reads TGTGCCAGCGGTCATGACAGGGGAGATACGCAGTATTTT.